This record concerns one T cell receptor beta chain sequence. This sample stems from a study of CD8 T cells in Susac syndrome. Included as multiple sclerosis controls were treatment-naive patients who had stable or active relapsing-remitting disease. TEMRA cells were FACS-enriched, and CD8+ and CD4+ T cells were isolated negatively. An amount of RNA that ranged from roughly 0.5 to 1 ug was reverse transcribed with random hexamers. TCRdb re-called the immunoSEQ multiplex PCR reads through MiXCR, storing one row per CDR3 protein. Of roughly 150,000 distinct CDR3 sequences in the sample, less than 97% are singletons; the top ten hold under 0.15%. With 0 bases removed from V and 2 bases from J, the gap between germline ends came to 9 bases. The CDR3 runs 15 residues. Germline values: CDR1 SGHRS, CDR2 YFSETQ.

Sequencing used CD8+ T cells from PBMCs. The receptor's source is a human donor with multiple sclerosis. The J gene is TRBJ2-1, the V gene TRBV5-1, with unresolved D. The CDR3 protein is CASSLVSSPYNEQFF. CDR3 in DNA: TGCGCCAGCAGCTTGGTGAGCTCCCCCTACAATGAGCAGTTCTTC.